Below, 7 T cell receptor beta chains from the same sample are listed, as sequenced in a study of T cell repertoires in cytomegalovirus infection (dated by TCRdb to about 2019). The sample's treatment or condition label, in plain terms: in vitro stimulation with specific CMV peptide epitopes to enrich CMV-specific T cells. These TCRs' antigens remain unknown. TCRdb shows the sequencer as Illumina HiSeq 1500. In TCRdb, the public reads were trimmed at Q25 with fastp and aligned with MiXCR, with productive beta chains retained. Each CDR3 protein appears once, grouped with its most common genes and DNA. This sample lists roughly 860,000 distinct CDR3 sequences; approximately 30% were detected once. Around 12% of the sample is in the top ten clones. The sequenced sample was cultured CD8+ T cells from PBMCs, obtained from culture after CMV antigen stimulation. The receptor set was obtained from a human donor in good health (CMV status not recorded). Some clones in this sample may be carry-over from other donors' samples.

The chain carries TRBV20-1 and TRBJ2-1; D not certain. The ends were cut back, 7 bases at V and 6 bases at J, with 4 bases in the middle. This CDR3 spans 9 amino acids. Per germline, CDR1 DFQATT and CDR2 SNEGSKA (reference sequence). The CDR3 is CSVTNEQFF. The CDR3 region has the DNA TGCAGTGTAACCAATGAGCAGTTCTTC.

This clonotype was found many times. V and J are TRBV6-5 and TRBJ1-1; D is unclear. Germline V gives CDR1 MNHEY, CDR2 SVGAGI. The CDR3 contains 15 residues. V was trimmed by 0 bases and J by 4 bases, leaving 12 bases between them. CDR3 protein: CASSYSPGIGTEAFF. The CDR3 nucleotides read TGTGCCAGCAGTTACTCTCCCGGGATCGGCACTGAAGCTTTCTTT.

This clonotype turned up a few times. This CDR3 is CASSPKTGEAFF. CDR3 DNA: TGTGCCAGCAGCCCAAAGACAGGGGAAGCTTTCTTT. This chain uses TRBV7-9 with TRBJ1-1, with 7 bases matching TRBD1. The CDR3 length is 12 residues. The ends lost 5 bases at V and 8 bases at J; junction bases unmatched: 5. Germline CDR1 is SEHNR and CDR2 is FQNEAQ (reference sequence).

This clonotype came up many times. The chain is built from TRBV6-1 and TRBJ2-5, with D uncertain. Trimming cost V 0 bases and J 4 bases, with 12 bases left between them. Germline loops: CDR1 MNHNS, CDR2 SASEGT. The CDR3 spans 15 residues. CDR3: CASSEAVQRGETQYF. The CDR3 DNA follows: TGTGCCAGCAGTGAAGCAGTACAGAGAGGAGAGACCCAGTACTTC.

This clonotype was seen at least ten times. The chain is built from TRBV12-3 or TRBV12-4 and TRBJ1-1; D not resolved. V was pared by 3 bases and J by 1 base, with 9 bases between. This CDR3 contains 14 residues. This CDR3 reads CASSFDSRNTEAFF. The CDR3 bases are TGTGCCAGCAGTTTCGACTCGAGGAACACTGAAGCTTTCTTT.

The chain combines TRBV7-9 with TRBJ2-3; D unresolved. V shed 6 bases and J shed 6 bases, with 10 bases lying between them. Germline CDR1 SEHNR, CDR2 FQNEAQ (reference sequence). This CDR3 has 12 residues. The CDR3: CASREDGDTQYF. CDR3 sequence (DNA): TGTGCCAGCAGAGAGGACGGGGATACGCAGTATTTT.

The rearrangement links TRBV19 to TRBJ2-2, with D maybe TRBD1 (5 bases). The V end was cut by 4 bases, the J end by 2 bases, with 11 bases between. The V gene's germline CDR1 is LNHDA and CDR2 SQIVND (reference sequence). This CDR3 spans 15 amino acids. The CDR3 sequence is CASSSLTGNTGELFF. As DNA, the CDR3 is TGTGCCAGTAGTAGCCTAACAGGCAACACCGGGGAGCTGTTTTTT.